The 26 T cell receptor beta chains below all came from one sample that was sequenced in a study of tissue T cells after allogeneic stem cell transplantation. Regarding time point: mouse harvest day 14 after allogeneic transplant. Tail vein injection delivered 10^7 T-cell-depleted bone marrow cells and 10^6 splenic CD5+ T cells. TCRdb keeps only in-frame clones here, not all; method: immunoSEQ multiplex PCR. Found here are about 2,100 clones, 40% to 60% of them singletons; the top ten hold about 40%. Material for sequencing was liver tissue. These receptors came from a female BALB/c mouse given C57BL/6 T cells with graft-versus-host disease after an allogeneic hematopoietic cell transplant.

Note on this clone: Mouse germline and gene names are used. Partial CDR3 DNA: TGCTCCAGCAGCCTACAGAGCTCCTATGAACAGTAC. This translates into CSSSLQSSYEQY. The whole CDR3 protein is CSSSLQSSYEQYF. The chain couples TRBV23 to TRBJ2-7; the D segment call TRBD1 is taken from the table without a DNA check. The read ends 1 residue before the CDR3 terminus; that terminus is restored from the germline J gene. Germline CDR1 and CDR2: KGHTA and FQNQQP. The CDR3 contains 13 residues.

This clone was seen a few times. One junction end disagrees with the germline gene, perhaps due to a read error. Germline and genes: mouse. The CDR3 sequence is CASSGGSPSANTLYF. The CDR3 bases that were read are TGTGCCAGCAGTGGGGGGTCCCCTTCTGCAAATACGCTCTAT. This sequence joins TRBV13-3 and TRBJ1-3; tentatively, D is TRBD1 (5 bases). The CDR3 end lies 1 residue beyond the end of the read and is filled in from the germline J gene. Germline lookup yields CDR1 NNHDY and CDR2 SYVADS. The length of the CDR3 is 15 residues.

Details on this clone: The genes are named according to mouse. The read gets to within 1 residue of the CDR3 end, and the germline J gene fills in the rest. The V gene is TRBV5, the J gene TRBJ1-1; D is perhaps TRBD1 (6 bases). Germline-derived CDR1 and CDR2 are LGHNA and YNLKQL (reference sequence). The length of the CDR3 is 14 residues. The V gene lost 4 bases and the J gene lost 4 bases, with 13 bases spanning the gap. The sequenced part of the CDR3 DNA is TGTGCCAGCAGCCCTCAGGGAGGGGGCACAGAAGTCTTC. Protein product: CASSPQGGGTEVF. The CDR3 in its entirety is CASSPQGGGTEVFF.

This clone was observed a handful of times. The gene symbols are mouse symbols. The read ends 1 residue before the CDR3 terminus; that terminus is restored from the germline J gene. V gene TRBV4 combines with J gene TRBJ1-2; 9 bases fit TRBD1. Germline CDR1 LGHDT, CDR2 YNNKQL (reference sequence). CDR3 length: 14 amino acids. The ends lost 5 bases at V and 2 bases at J; junction bases unmatched: 3. Here the CDR3 reads CASSNRGRNSDYTF. CDR3 DNA, as far as it was read: TGTGCCAGCAGCAACAGGGGGCGGAACTCCGACTACACC.

This clone counts as medium-sized (0.01 to 0.1%). Germline and genes: mouse. From the germline J gene comes the end of the CDR3, since the read stops 1 residue before it. The gene calls are TRBV13-1 and TRBJ2-3, with D possibly being TRBD1 or TRBD2 (5 bases each). V gave up 0 bases and J gave up 0 bases, with 8 bases separating them. This CDR3 is 15 amino acids long. Germline V CDR1 and CDR2: NSHNY, SYGAGN. The CDR3 is CASSDVGLSAETLYF. CDR3 DNA (partial): TGTGCCAGCAGTGATGTGGGGCTTAGTGCAGAAACGCTGTAT.

About this clone: Genes here carry mouse names. The read is 1 residue too short to cover the CDR3 end, so that end is filled in from the germline J gene. This rearrangement joins TRBV26 to TRBJ1-2; TRBD1 is a possible D gene (6 bases). The CDR3 contains 14 residues. The V gene lost 7 bases and the J gene lost 1 base, with 13 bases spanning the gap. The germline gives CDR1 KGHPV, CDR2 FQNQEV (reference sequence). The CDR3 bases that were read are TGTGCCAGCAAGCCGGGACACCAAAACTCCGACTACACC. It yields the protein CASKPGHQNSDYT. The CDR3 reads in full as CASKPGHQNSDYTF.

For this clone: Gene labels here are mouse ones. The read gets to within 1 residue of the CDR3 end, and the germline J gene fills in the rest. The J gene is TRBJ2-2, the V gene TRBV5; 11 bases are shared with TRBD2. Germline CDR1 is LGHNA and CDR2 is YNLKQL (reference sequence). J gave up 4 bases and V 4 bases, and 5 bases lay outside the gene matches. The CDR3 totals 16 residues. Partial CDR3 DNA: TGTGCCAGCAGCCGCAACTGGGGGGGCGGCACCGGGCAGCTCTAC. Residues: CASSRNWGGGTGQLY. The entire CDR3 reads CASSRNWGGGTGQLYF.

As for this clone: Gene names and germline refer to mouse. The read ends 1 residue early relative to the CDR3; the germline J gene fills the gap. The chain employs TRBV14 and TRBJ2-2; 8 nucleotides align to TRBD2. The CDR3 sequence is 14 residues long. Germline CDR1 and CDR2: SGHDT and FRDEAV. V shed 0 bases and J 6 bases; nucleotides not matched to a gene: 1. The CDR3 sequence: CASSFSGGPGQLYF. The sequenced CDR3 bases are TGTGCCAGCAGTTTCTCTGGGGGGCCCGGGCAGCTCTAC.

As for this clone: The gene symbols are mouse symbols. Read coverage stops 1 residue before the CDR3 terminus; the germline J gene supplies the remainder. This chain links TRBV4 with TRBJ2-7; D uncertain. This CDR3 comprises 12 residues. V gave up 4 bases and J gave up 4 bases, with 8 bases separating them. Germline-derived CDR1 and CDR2 are LGHDT and YNNKQL (reference sequence). The CDR3 region is CASSLTLYEQYF. The covered CDR3 bases are TGTGCCAGCAGCTTGACTTTATATGAACAGTAC.

With regard to this clone: Mouse names are used for the genes. The read halts 1 residue ahead of the CDR3 end, with the missing end drawn from the germline J gene. The chain uses TRBV3 and TRBJ2-7, with 11 bases aligning to TRBD2. CDR1 SNHLY and CDR2 FYNGKV come from the germline V gene (reference sequence). The trim removed 3 bases at V and 7 bases at J, leaving 5 bases unmatched. The CDR3 has 14 residues. The CDR3 loop reads CASSFTGGAREQYF. The CDR3 bases that were read are TGTGCCAGCAGCTTTACTGGGGGGGCGCGAGAACAGTAC.

This clone is medium-sized by share. The genes and germline here are from mouse. From the germline J gene comes the end of the CDR3, since the read stops 1 residue before it. This rearrangement joins TRBV26 to TRBJ1-2; D gene unclear. This CDR3 is 14 amino acids long. Germline V gene data show CDR1 as KGHPV and CDR2 as FQNQEV (reference sequence). V dropped 2 bases and J dropped 4 bases, with 11 bases sitting between them. The CDR3 reads CASSLQAWGSDYTF. The CDR3 bases that were read are TGTGCCAGCAGTCTGCAGGCCTGGGGCTCCGACTACACC.

This clone is large by share. Genes here carry mouse names. The CDR3 is cut off 1 residue early in the read; its end comes from the germline J gene. The rearrangement links TRBV4 to TRBJ2-1, with 8 bases that match TRBD2. Trimming took 3 bases from V and 0 from J; bases not matched to a gene: 1. The CDR3 spans 15 residues. The germline V gene encodes CDR1 LGHDT and CDR2 YNNKQL (reference sequence). The CDR3 loop is CASSYDWGNYAEQFF. Partial CDR3 DNA: TGTGCCAGCAGCTACGACTGGGGTAACTATGCTGAGCAGTTC.

A word on this clone: Gene and germline names: mouse. Read data end 1 residue before the CDR3 end; the end is taken from the germline J gene. V usage is TRBV17 and J usage is TRBJ2-5, with TRBD2 matching over 10 bases. The CDR3 length is 14 residues. Unmatched junction bases numbered 1, after V lost 2 bases and J lost 5 bases. CDR1 MNHDT and CDR2 YYDKIL come from the germline V gene. The covered CDR3 bases are TGTGCTAGCAGTAGACTGGGGGGGCGAGACACCCAGTAC. Amino acids: CASSRLGGRDTQY. The complete CDR3 protein is CASSRLGGRDTQYF.

Turning to this clone: Here the gene names and germline are mouse. Read sequence stops 1 residue before the CDR3 end, and the germline J gene provides the missing end. The genes are TRBV13-2 and TRBJ2-5; no clear D gene. The CDR3 is made up of 13 amino acids. In germline, CDR1 is NNHNN, CDR2 SYGAGS (reference sequence). V was cut by 3 bases and J by 0 bases, with 5 bases left in between. The CDR3 spells CASGGVNQDTQYF. Partial CDR3 DNA: TGTGCCAGCGGTGGAGTTAACCAAGACACCCAGTAC.

This clone has just one count. Mouse germline and gene names are used. The read terminates 1 residue before the CDR3 end, so the remaining end is supplied by the germline J gene. The rearrangement joins TRBV26 to TRBJ2-5; 7 bases are shared with TRBD1. The CDR3 length is 13 residues. J was trimmed by 4 bases and V by 3 bases; bases with no gene match: 1. Looked up from germline, CDR1 is KGHPV and CDR2 is FQNQEV (reference sequence). The CDR3 reads CASSLGQEDTQYF. CDR3 DNA, as far as it was read: TGTGCCAGCAGTCTAGGACAGGAAGACACCCAGTAC.

Points on this clone: Mouse gene names and germline throughout. The read halts 1 residue ahead of the CDR3 end, with the missing end drawn from the germline J gene. V and J are TRBV16 and TRBJ2-7; weak D call: TRBD2 (7 bases). The V and J ends lost 4 bases and 3 bases respectively, with 13 bases between them. Germline V gene lookup returns CDR1 SGHSA and CDR2 FRNQAP. This CDR3 comprises 14 residues. Incomplete CDR3 DNA: TGTGCAAGCAGCTCCTTGGGGGGCCTCTATGAACAGTAC. It yields the protein CASSSLGGLYEQY. The whole CDR3 sequence reads CASSSLGGLYEQYF.

Comment on this clone: Any gene name here is a mouse gene name. The CDR3 bases that were read are TGTGCCAGCAGTCGTAGTCAAAACACCTTGTAC. Translated, it gives CASSRSQNTLY. The whole CDR3 sequence reads CASSRSQNTLYF. The V and J genes are TRBV26 and TRBJ2-4, with D unclear. Sequencing ends 1 residue short of the CDR3 end; the germline J gene provides the rest. Trimming shortened V by 4 bases and J by 0 bases, and 2 bases separated the two germline ends. Germline loops: CDR1 KGHPV, CDR2 FQNQEV (reference sequence). CDR3 length: 12 residues. Together with reference TRBV26 and TRBJ2-4, the CDR3 gives the full variable domain: NSKVIQTPRYLVKGQGQKAKMRCIPEKGHPVVFWYQQNKNNEFKFLINFQNQEVLQQIDMTEKRFSAECPSNSPCSLEIQSSEAGDSALYLCASSRSQNTLYFGAGTRLSVL.

Concerning this clone: Each gene name is a mouse one. With the read ending 1 residue before the CDR3 end, the germline J gene is used to fill in that end. The V call is TRBV14, the J call TRBJ2-5; TRBD2 matches 10 bases. The ends lost 4 bases at V and 5 bases at J; junction bases unmatched: 7. The CDR3 spans 15 residues. Germline CDR1 is SGHDT and CDR2 is FRDEAV. The CDR3 region is CASSHWGGRGDTQYF. The sequenced part of the CDR3 DNA is TGTGCCAGCAGTCACTGGGGGGGAAGAGGAGACACCCAGTAC.

A word on this clone: The listed genes are named as in mouse. The read terminates 1 residue before the CDR3 end, so the remaining end is supplied by the germline J gene. The chain is built from TRBV5 and TRBJ2-5; 7 nucleotides match TRBD2. CDR1 LGHNA and CDR2 YNLKQL come from the germline V gene (reference sequence). Trimming at V came to 0 bases and at J to 4 bases, leaving 4 bases not matched to a gene. The CDR3 sequence is 15 residues long. The CDR3: CASSQDRLGEDTQYF. The sequenced CDR3 bases are TGTGCCAGCAGCCAAGATAGGCTGGGGGAAGACACCCAGTAC.

In this sample, this clone turned up a few times. Genes here carry mouse names. The DNA ends 1 residue before the CDR3 does, and the rest of the CDR3 is filled in from the germline J gene. The rearrangement joins TRBV29 to TRBJ1-3; 8 bases match TRBD1. Germline V gene data show CDR1 as MSHET and CDR2 as SYDVDS. The CDR3 is made up of 13 amino acids. The CDR3: CASRTGTGNTLYF. CDR3 DNA (partial): TGTGCCTCTCGGACAGGGACTGGAAATACGCTCTAT.

About this clone itself: Genes here carry mouse names. The sequenced fragment ends 1 residue before the CDR3 boundary, so the rest is inferred from the germline J gene. This chain connects TRBV13-1 to TRBJ2-5; D gene ambiguous. V gave up 1 base and J gave up 6 bases, with 3 bases separating them. Germline values: CDR1 NSHNY, CDR2 SYGAGN. The CDR3 has 11 amino acids. The CDR3 reads CASSDRDTQYF. The CDR3 DNA, read in part, is TGTGCCAGCAGTGATCGGGACACCCAGTAC.

In the case of this clone: The gene symbols are mouse symbols. The CDR3 is cut off 1 residue early in the read; its end comes from the germline J gene. V gene TRBV13-2 combines with J gene TRBJ2-5; D gene unclear. From germline, CDR1 is NNHNN and CDR2 SYGAGS (reference sequence). This CDR3 comprises 9 residues. With 8 bases removed from V and 3 bases from J, the gap between germline ends came to 1 base. The CDR3 bases that were read are TGTGCCAGGCAAGACACCCAGTAC. Encoded protein: CARQDTQY. The entire CDR3 is CARQDTQYF.

In the case of this clone: Mouse germline and gene names are used. The observed sequence ends 1 residue before the CDR3 terminus, with the missing tail filled in from the germline J gene. This chain uses TRBV23 with TRBJ1-4. The CDR3 has 14 amino acids. Germline CDR1 and CDR2: KGHTA and FQNQQP. The part of the CDR3 DNA that was read is TGCTCCAGCAGTCAACGGGAGGCCAACGAAAGATTATTT. Translated, it gives CSSSQREANERLF. The full CDR3 protein is CSSSQREANERLFF.

This clone was observed a single time. Germline and genes: mouse. The read terminates 1 residue ahead of where the CDR3 ends, so the germline J gene completes it. The chain uses TRBV13-1 and TRBJ1-5; 9 bases match TRBD1. CDR3 size: 14 residues. Germline V gives CDR1 NSHNY, CDR2 SYGAGN. The V and J ends lost 5 bases and 5 bases, in that order; junction bases with no gene match: 5. The CDR3 bases that were read are TGTGCCAGCAGATGGGACAGGGACGACCAGGCTCCGCTT. Amino acids: CASRWDRDDQAPL. The CDR3, in full, reads CASRWDRDDQAPLF.

This clone was counted a single time. A read error is likely here: a far larger clone is one base away. Gene names follow the mouse nomenclature. The observed sequence ends 1 residue before the CDR3 terminus, with the missing tail filled in from the germline J gene. This CDR3 is also generated by other DNA sequences in the sample. The chain has TRBV4 and TRBJ1-5; D not resolved. Deletions cut 4 bases from V and 3 bases from J, with 7 bases between. CDR1 and CDR2 from the germline V gene are LGHDT and YNNKQL (reference sequence). The CDR3 totals 13 residues. The CDR3 DNA, read in part, is TGTGCCAGCAGCTCCACAGTCAACCAGGCTCCGCTT. It codes for CASSSTVNQAPL. Given in full, the CDR3 is CASSSTVNQAPLF.

To note about this clone: All gene names here are mouse names. The sequence runs out 1 residue before the end of the CDR3; the remainder is reconstructed from the germline J gene. The genes are TRBV13-3 and TRBJ2-5, with 8 positions matching TRBD1. Germline-derived CDR1 and CDR2 are NNHDY and SYVADS. The CDR3 contains 13 residues. J gave up 3 bases and V 3 bases, and 0 bases lay outside the gene matches. Partial CDR3 DNA: TGTGCCAGCAGTGGGACAGGGCAAGACACCCAGTAC. Translation: CASSGTGQDTQY. The whole CDR3 sequence reads CASSGTGQDTQYF.